The sequence of this T cell receptor (beta chain) was determined in a study of cytotoxic CD8 clonotypes in ibrutinib-treated CLL. Study-wide findings and caveats: Clonality was higher at baseline than in age-matched healthy donors and tracked circulating CD8+ T-cell counts.

Sequencing was performed with immunoSEQ multiplex PCR; in TCRdb, only in-frame clones are kept and a portion is missing. The sample records approximately 320,000 clones, roughly two thirds being singletons. This clone has just a few counts. Its antigen remains unknown. The CDR3 sequence is 15 residues long. This rearrangement joins TRBV21-1 to TRBJ1-5. TRBV21-1 is noted as a pseudogene. This TCR came from a human donor with chronic lymphocytic leukemia. Here the sequenced sample was PBMCs, taken after 36 months of ibrutinib treatment. The CDR3: CASSTPAYSNQPQHF. The DNA of the CDR3 is TGTGCCAGCAGCACCCCAGCCTATAGCAATCAGCCCCAGCATTTT.